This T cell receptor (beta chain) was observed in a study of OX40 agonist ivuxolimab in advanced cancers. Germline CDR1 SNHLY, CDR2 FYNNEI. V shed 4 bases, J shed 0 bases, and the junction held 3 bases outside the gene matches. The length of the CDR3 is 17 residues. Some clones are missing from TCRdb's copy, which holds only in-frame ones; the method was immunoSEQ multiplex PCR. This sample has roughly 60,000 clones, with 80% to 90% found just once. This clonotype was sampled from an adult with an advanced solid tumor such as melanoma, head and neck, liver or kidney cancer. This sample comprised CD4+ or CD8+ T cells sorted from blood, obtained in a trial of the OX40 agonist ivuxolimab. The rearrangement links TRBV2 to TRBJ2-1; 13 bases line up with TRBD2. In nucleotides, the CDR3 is TGTGCCAGCAGTGGGACTAGCGGGAGTAGCTCCTACAATGAGCAGTTCTTC. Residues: CASSGTSGSSSYNEQFF.